The 26 T cell receptor beta chains below all came from one sample that was sequenced in a study of beta chain features in type 1 diabetes listed by TCRdb under 2018. The library was prepared using the immunoSEQ multiplex PCR assay. The entire isolated RNA was reverse transcribed using the High Capacity cDNA Reverse Transcription Kit, and thus expressed TCRB transcripts were sequenced. TCRdb carries this immuneACCESS record with in-frame sequences only. Its versions omit some clonotypes, under half of them owing to an unresolved V gene in the studies checked, with the rest unexplained. This sample is represented by some 99,000 clones; less than 40% of them were singletons. The ten largest clones capture roughly 0.059% of the sample. Sequences were obtained from stem cell memory CD4+ T cells from blood. The intended sense of this specimen's cell subset or site label: stem cell-like memory CD4+ T cells. The receptors here all came from a woman between 18 and 29 years old in good health.

This rearrangement joins TRBV4-1 to TRBJ2-1; weak D call: TRBD2 (6 bases). V was cut by 1 base and J by 5 bases, with 15 bases left in between. The CDR3 spans 16 residues. From germline, CDR1 is MGHRA and CDR2 YSYEKL. CDR3 sequence reads: CASSQGDSAGDNEQFF. CDR3 nucleotides: TGCGCCAGCAGCCAAGGGGACTCTGCGGGCGACAATGAGCAGTTCTTC.

This clone showed up many times. The V and J genes are TRBV7-9 and TRBJ2-4, with D possibly being TRBD2 (5 bases). Germline V lookup: CDR1 SEHNR, CDR2 FQNEAQ (reference sequence). The CDR3 is made up of 14 amino acids. V was clipped by 0 bases and J by 8 bases, with 11 bases between them. CDR3 bases: TGTGCCAGCAGCTTAGCGGTGAAGGGAGACATTCAGTACTTC. It yields the protein CASSLAVKGDIQYF.

The rearrangement links TRBV29-1 to TRBJ2-5, with 8 bases that match TRBD1. The J call may not be correct, given that the DNA end is closer to TRBJ2-7. This CDR3 region has 13 residues. Germline assignment: CDR1 SQVTM and CDR2 ANQGSEA. CDR3 in amino acids: CSAQGAQDHEQYF. In DNA, the CDR3 is TGCAGCGCTCAGGGGGCGCAGGATCACGAGCAGTACTTC.

The chain couples TRBV7-9 to TRBJ2-1; D is undetermined. Germline assignment: CDR1 SEHNR and CDR2 FQNEAQ (reference sequence). Trimming cost V 5 bases and J 6 bases, with 23 bases left between them. The CDR3 sequence is 17 residues long. The CDR3 loop is CASSPRIAYSHGNEQFF. The CDR3 DNA sequence: TGTGCCAGCAGCCCCAGAATTGCCTACAGCCATGGCAATGAGCAGTTCTTC.

V gene TRBV5-1 combines with J gene TRBJ2-5; tentative D call: TRBD1 (5 bases). The CDR3 loop spans 14 amino acids. Germline values: CDR1 SGHRS, CDR2 YFSETQ. V gave up 1 base and J gave up 2 bases, with 9 bases separating them. The CDR3 loop reads CASSLNRLQETQYF. CDR3 nucleotide sequence: TGCGCCAGCAGCTTGAACAGGTTGCAAGAGACCCAGTACTTC.

The gene calls are TRBV7-3 and TRBJ2-7; the match to TRBD2 covers 9 bases. The ends lost 7 bases at V and 7 bases at J; junction bases unmatched: 14. CDR1 SGHTA and CDR2 FQGTGA come from the germline V gene. The CDR3 sequence is 15 residues long. CDR3 bases: TGTGCCAGCAAAAGGGCGGGAGGGCCATCCGGGGAGCAGTACTTC. This translates into CASKRAGGPSGEQYF.

This clone was recorded a few times. The chain combines TRBV27 with TRBJ2-5; D unresolved. The CDR3 spans 14 residues. V dropped 5 bases and J dropped 0 bases, with 10 bases sitting between them. Per the germline V gene, CDR1 is MNHEY and CDR2 is SMNVEV (reference sequence). The CDR3 sequence: CASSRRLYQETQYF. The CDR3 DNA sequence: TGTGCCAGCAGTCGTCGACTGTACCAAGAGACCCAGTACTTC.

V usage is TRBV19 and J usage is TRBJ1-2; 7 bases are shared with TRBD1. The CDR3 has 16 residues. Germline V lookup: CDR1 LNHDA, CDR2 SQIVND (reference sequence). Trimming cost V 5 bases and J 0 bases; bases outside gene matches: 9. The CDR3 reads CASSVRQGRANYGYTF. The DNA of the CDR3 is TGTGCCAGTAGTGTCCGACAGGGAAGAGCTAACTATGGCTACACCTTC.

This chain uses TRBV7-8 with TRBJ2-7; D gene ambiguous. This CDR3 is 12 amino acids long. Germline values: CDR1 SGHVS, CDR2 FQNEAQ. Trimming cost V 3 bases and J 5 bases, with 8 bases left between them. The chain's CDR3 is CASSFATNEQYF. The CDR3 coding sequence is TGTGCCAGCAGCTTCGCGACAAACGAGCAGTACTTC. The complete variable domain, with remaining parts taken from reference TRBV7-8 and TRBJ2-7, reads GAGVSQSPRYKVAKRGQDVALRCDPISGHVSLFWYQQALGQGPEFLTYFQNEAQLDKSGLPSDRFFAERPEGSVSTLKIQRTQQEDSAVYLCASSFATNEQYFGPGTRLTVT.

This chain joins TRBV2 and TRBJ1-4; D is unclear. The V end lost 6 bases, the J end lost 8 bases, and 13 bases lay between the germline ends. The CDR3 is 13 residues long. Germline loops: CDR1 SNHLY, CDR2 FYNNEI. CDR3 DNA: TGTGCCAGCAGCGGAAGAGGGAGCGAAAAACTGTTTTTT. This encodes CASSGRGSEKLFF. Using reference TRBV2 and TRBJ1-4 for the parts outside the CDR3, the full variable domain is EPEVTQTPSHQVTQMGQEVILRCVPISNHLYFYWYRQILGQKVEFLVSFYNNEISEKSEIFDDQFSVERPDGSNFTLKIRSTKLEDSAMYFCASSGRGSEKLFFGSGTQLSVL.

The table lists this clone with a few counts. V is TRBV6-5 and J is TRBJ1-1, with D possibly TRBD1 on 5 matching bases. V shed 0 bases and J shed 5 bases, with 10 bases lying between them. The germline V gene has CDR1 MNHEY and CDR2 SVGAGI. The CDR3 consists of 14 residues. The CDR3 DNA sequence: TGTGCCAGCAGTTACTCGGCAGGGCGGACTGAAGCTTTCTTT. It codes for CASSYSAGRTEAFF.

This clone was seen a handful of times. The V and J genes are TRBV5-1 and TRBJ1-5, with a tentative D call TRBD1 (5 bases). The CDR3 has 14 residues. CDR1 SGHRS and CDR2 YFSETQ come from the germline V gene. V was shortened by 4 bases and J by 6 bases, with 14 bases between the two germline ends. In DNA, the CDR3 is TGCGCCAGCAGCCCTGCAGGGTTAGGTCAGCCCCAGCATTTT. Its translation is CASSPAGLGQPQHF. Full variable domain (missing parts from reference TRBV5-1 and TRBJ1-5): KAGVTQTPRYLIKTRGQQVTLSCSPISGHRSVSWYQQTPGQGLQFLFEYFSETQRNKGNFPGRFSGRQFSNSRSEMNVSTLELGDSALYLCASSPAGLGQPQHFGDGTRLSIL.

There are a few counts of this clone. For the CDR3, the DNA is TGCAGCGCCGCCCACAGCTCCTACGAGCAGTACTTC. Protein sequence: CSAAHSSYEQYF. J is TRBJ2-7 and V is TRBV29-1, with D unclear. The V and J ends lost 7 bases and 0 bases respectively, with 10 bases between them. CDR3 length: 12 amino acids. Germline V gene data show CDR1 as SQVTM and CDR2 as ANQGSEA.

In its sample, this clone was seen a few times. This chain links TRBV5-1 with TRBJ1-2; 8 bases are a match to TRBD1. The CDR3 is 14 amino acids. Trimming took 0 bases from V and 7 from J; bases not matched to a gene: 5. Germline CDR1 is SGHRS and CDR2 is YFSETQ. CDR3 protein: CASSLADRARGYTF. In DNA, the CDR3 is TGCGCCAGCAGCTTGGCGGACAGGGCCCGTGGCTACACCTTC.

J is TRBJ1-2 and V is TRBV14, with a weak D call TRBD1 (6 bases). Trimming stripped 4 bases from V and 4 bases from J, with 19 bases between. CDR3 size: 16 residues. Germline CDR1 is SGHDN and CDR2 is FVKESK. This CDR3 reads CASSPSTWGGIYGYTF. In nucleotides, the CDR3 is TGTGCCAGCAGCCCCTCGACGTGGGGGGGCATCTATGGCTACACCTTC.

This clone turned up a few times. The chain carries TRBV18 and TRBJ1-2; 9 bases are shared with TRBD1. Germline loops: CDR1 KGHSH, CDR2 LQKENI. This CDR3 spans 17 amino acids. With 3 bases clipped from V and 3 bases from J, the junction kept 11 bases outside the gene matches. CDR3 loop: CASSPVFRDRAHYGYTF. The CDR3, as DNA: TGTGCCAGCTCACCGGTTTTCCGGGACAGGGCGCACTATGGCTACACCTTC.

This clone was picked up a small number of times. The J gene is TRBJ1-2, the V gene TRBV6-6, with TRBD1 identical over 9 bases. The V and J ends lost 7 bases and 4 bases, in that order; junction bases with no gene match: 10. Germline CDR1 and CDR2: MNHNY and SVGAGI (reference sequence). This CDR3 has 15 amino acids. Here the CDR3 DNA reads TGTGCCAGCACACCGGGACAGGGCTATGGCTATGGCTACACCTTC. It specifies CASTPGQGYGYGYTF.

In this sample, this clone turned up a few times. This chain uses TRBV27 with TRBJ2-1, with 9 bases fitting TRBD2. V shed 3 bases, J shed 0 bases, and the junction held 6 bases outside the gene matches. CDR1 and CDR2 (germline): MNHEY, SMNVEV (reference sequence). The CDR3 consists of 17 residues. The CDR3 coding sequence is TGTGCCAGCAGTTTCTATTATAGCGGGAGCTCCTACAATGAGCAGTTCTTC. Residues: CASSFYYSGSSYNEQFF.

The chain couples TRBV7-9 to TRBJ2-3; TRBD2 matches at 12 bases. Looked up from germline, CDR1 is SEHNR and CDR2 is FQNEAQ (reference sequence). This CDR3 is 16 amino acids long. V shed 2 bases, J shed 6 bases, and the junction held 6 bases outside the gene matches. Here the CDR3 DNA reads TGTGCCAGCAGCTTATCCGGACTAGCGGGACCCGATACGCAGTATTTT. Translation: CASSLSGLAGPDTQYF.

The rearrangement joins TRBV7-8 to TRBJ2-2, with D unclear. The CDR3 runs to 14 residues. Germline-derived CDR1 and CDR2 are SGHVS and FQNEAQ. V lost 5 bases, J lost 2 bases, and 9 bases lay in between. CDR3 sequence: CASSVRLNTGELFF. In DNA form, the CDR3 reads TGTGCCAGCAGCGTCCGTCTAAACACCGGGGAGCTGTTTTTT.

This clone was seen a handful of times. The V call is TRBV23-1, the J call TRBJ2-4, with 8 bases aligning to TRBD1. TRBV23-1 is identified as an open reading frame with a role that is uncertain. Trimming cost V 2 bases and J 0 bases; bases outside gene matches: 6. CDR3 length: 17 residues. In DNA, the CDR3 is TGCGCCAGCAGTCAACCGGGACAGGTCCCAGCCAAAAACATTCAGTACTTC. Residues: CASSQPGQVPAKNIQYF.

The V call is TRBV19, the J call TRBJ2-2; perhaps TRBD1 as D (6 bases). Germline assignment: CDR1 LNHDA and CDR2 SQIVND (reference sequence). The CDR3 runs to 14 residues. Trimming took 7 bases from V and 7 from J, leaving 16 bases between them. The DNA of the CDR3 is TGTGCCAGTATACGAGGGGGATCGAACGGGGAGCTGTTTTTT. Translation: CASIRGGSNGELFF.

The chain joins TRBV7-3 to TRBJ2-3; 10 nucleotides agree with TRBD2. Germline trimming cut 6 bases from V and 6 bases from J; bases unmatched to any gene: 9. Looked up from germline, CDR1 is SGHTA and CDR2 is FQGTGA. The CDR3 spans 15 residues. The CDR3 bases are TGTGCCAGCAGTTCTAGCGGGAGCCGCTTGGATACGCAGTATTTT. Translation gives CASSSSGSRLDTQYF.

J is TRBJ1-6 and V is TRBV28, with D tentatively TRBD1 (5 bases). With 2 bases removed from V and 10 bases from J, the gap between germline ends came to 9 bases. The CDR3 has 13 residues. Germline CDR1 MDHEN, CDR2 SYDVKM. The CDR3 loop reads CASSLDSGSPLHF. CDR3 bases: TGTGCCAGCAGTTTAGACAGTGGGTCACCCCTCCACTTT.

The chain uses TRBV7-6 and TRBJ2-2; weak D call: TRBD1 (5 bases). The V gene lost 5 bases and the J gene lost 3 bases, with 10 bases spanning the gap. The germline CDR1 and CDR2 sequences are SGHVS and FNYEAQ. The CDR3 covers 14 residues. The CDR3, as DNA: TGTGCCAGCAGCGCGACAGCTTACACCGGGGAGCTGTTTTTT. Amino acid sequence: CASSATAYTGELFF.

This clone appeared a few times. The rearrangement uses TRBV5-1 and TRBJ2-1, with a tentative D call TRBD2 (5 bases). V lost 1 base, J lost 3 bases, and 14 bases lay in between. The CDR3 loop spans 16 amino acids. Germline V gene sequence: CDR1 SGHRS, CDR2 YFSETQ. CDR3 amino acids: CASSLFLAKYYNEQFF. The CDR3 DNA is TGCGCCAGCAGCTTGTTCTTAGCGAAGTACTACAATGAGCAGTTCTTC.